The entry below gives a single T cell receptor beta chain sequence along with its context. Repertoires were generated with immunoSEQ multiplex PCR, while TCRdb's copy carries only in-frame clones and drops some. In the table there are around 78,000 clones, about 92% of which are singletons. The data were obtained in a study of T cell changes during pregnancy in multiple sclerosis. V lost 4 bases to trimming and J lost 6 bases, with 15 bases between them. The CDR3 covers 14 residues. Germline values: CDR1 SGHAT, CDR2 FQNNGV. The source of this sequence is a female donor with multiple sclerosis, enrolled in a pregnancy study. The rearrangement joins TRBV11-2 to TRBJ1-1; D is uncertain. The sample consisted of peripheral blood, taken in the second trimester of pregnancy. CDR3: CASSSTDISAEAFF. CDR3 nucleotides: TGTGCCAGCAGCTCAACAGATATTAGCGCTGAAGCTTTCTTT.